This T cell receptor (beta chain) comes out of a study of human T cells and chemical hapten exposure. Overall study: Read at 6 days, the patch tests placed 0.01% DPC on the upper back.

TCRdb recomputed calls from the RACE reads with MiXCR, one row per CDR3 protein. This table has just over 350,000 distinct CDR3 sequences, nearly 6.5% appearing once. The time point is: patch test 2, 6 weeks after DPC sensitization. As to treatment: therapeutic diphenylcyclopropenone sensitization with weekly scalp DPC. The study, taken as a whole, reports: High-frequency TCRs, those above 1 in 1000, stayed the same after DPC sensitization.

This clonotype appeared a few times. The antigen remains unidentified. Between the trimmed V and J ends, which lost 2 bases and 6 bases, there was a span of 8 bases. CDR3 length equals 13 residues. Germline CDR1 ENHRY, CDR2 SYGVKD. The chain uses TRBV10-3 and TRBJ1-3; D perhaps matches TRBD1 (5 bases). The source is a woman under 30 with alopecia areata. Some clones in this sample may be carry-over from other donors' samples. Material: whole blood, obtained in connection with sensitization to the hapten diphenylcyclopropenone (DPC). The CDR3 DNA sequence: TGTGCCATCAGTGAGACAGGAGAAAACACCATATATTTT. Encoded protein: CAISETGENTIYF.